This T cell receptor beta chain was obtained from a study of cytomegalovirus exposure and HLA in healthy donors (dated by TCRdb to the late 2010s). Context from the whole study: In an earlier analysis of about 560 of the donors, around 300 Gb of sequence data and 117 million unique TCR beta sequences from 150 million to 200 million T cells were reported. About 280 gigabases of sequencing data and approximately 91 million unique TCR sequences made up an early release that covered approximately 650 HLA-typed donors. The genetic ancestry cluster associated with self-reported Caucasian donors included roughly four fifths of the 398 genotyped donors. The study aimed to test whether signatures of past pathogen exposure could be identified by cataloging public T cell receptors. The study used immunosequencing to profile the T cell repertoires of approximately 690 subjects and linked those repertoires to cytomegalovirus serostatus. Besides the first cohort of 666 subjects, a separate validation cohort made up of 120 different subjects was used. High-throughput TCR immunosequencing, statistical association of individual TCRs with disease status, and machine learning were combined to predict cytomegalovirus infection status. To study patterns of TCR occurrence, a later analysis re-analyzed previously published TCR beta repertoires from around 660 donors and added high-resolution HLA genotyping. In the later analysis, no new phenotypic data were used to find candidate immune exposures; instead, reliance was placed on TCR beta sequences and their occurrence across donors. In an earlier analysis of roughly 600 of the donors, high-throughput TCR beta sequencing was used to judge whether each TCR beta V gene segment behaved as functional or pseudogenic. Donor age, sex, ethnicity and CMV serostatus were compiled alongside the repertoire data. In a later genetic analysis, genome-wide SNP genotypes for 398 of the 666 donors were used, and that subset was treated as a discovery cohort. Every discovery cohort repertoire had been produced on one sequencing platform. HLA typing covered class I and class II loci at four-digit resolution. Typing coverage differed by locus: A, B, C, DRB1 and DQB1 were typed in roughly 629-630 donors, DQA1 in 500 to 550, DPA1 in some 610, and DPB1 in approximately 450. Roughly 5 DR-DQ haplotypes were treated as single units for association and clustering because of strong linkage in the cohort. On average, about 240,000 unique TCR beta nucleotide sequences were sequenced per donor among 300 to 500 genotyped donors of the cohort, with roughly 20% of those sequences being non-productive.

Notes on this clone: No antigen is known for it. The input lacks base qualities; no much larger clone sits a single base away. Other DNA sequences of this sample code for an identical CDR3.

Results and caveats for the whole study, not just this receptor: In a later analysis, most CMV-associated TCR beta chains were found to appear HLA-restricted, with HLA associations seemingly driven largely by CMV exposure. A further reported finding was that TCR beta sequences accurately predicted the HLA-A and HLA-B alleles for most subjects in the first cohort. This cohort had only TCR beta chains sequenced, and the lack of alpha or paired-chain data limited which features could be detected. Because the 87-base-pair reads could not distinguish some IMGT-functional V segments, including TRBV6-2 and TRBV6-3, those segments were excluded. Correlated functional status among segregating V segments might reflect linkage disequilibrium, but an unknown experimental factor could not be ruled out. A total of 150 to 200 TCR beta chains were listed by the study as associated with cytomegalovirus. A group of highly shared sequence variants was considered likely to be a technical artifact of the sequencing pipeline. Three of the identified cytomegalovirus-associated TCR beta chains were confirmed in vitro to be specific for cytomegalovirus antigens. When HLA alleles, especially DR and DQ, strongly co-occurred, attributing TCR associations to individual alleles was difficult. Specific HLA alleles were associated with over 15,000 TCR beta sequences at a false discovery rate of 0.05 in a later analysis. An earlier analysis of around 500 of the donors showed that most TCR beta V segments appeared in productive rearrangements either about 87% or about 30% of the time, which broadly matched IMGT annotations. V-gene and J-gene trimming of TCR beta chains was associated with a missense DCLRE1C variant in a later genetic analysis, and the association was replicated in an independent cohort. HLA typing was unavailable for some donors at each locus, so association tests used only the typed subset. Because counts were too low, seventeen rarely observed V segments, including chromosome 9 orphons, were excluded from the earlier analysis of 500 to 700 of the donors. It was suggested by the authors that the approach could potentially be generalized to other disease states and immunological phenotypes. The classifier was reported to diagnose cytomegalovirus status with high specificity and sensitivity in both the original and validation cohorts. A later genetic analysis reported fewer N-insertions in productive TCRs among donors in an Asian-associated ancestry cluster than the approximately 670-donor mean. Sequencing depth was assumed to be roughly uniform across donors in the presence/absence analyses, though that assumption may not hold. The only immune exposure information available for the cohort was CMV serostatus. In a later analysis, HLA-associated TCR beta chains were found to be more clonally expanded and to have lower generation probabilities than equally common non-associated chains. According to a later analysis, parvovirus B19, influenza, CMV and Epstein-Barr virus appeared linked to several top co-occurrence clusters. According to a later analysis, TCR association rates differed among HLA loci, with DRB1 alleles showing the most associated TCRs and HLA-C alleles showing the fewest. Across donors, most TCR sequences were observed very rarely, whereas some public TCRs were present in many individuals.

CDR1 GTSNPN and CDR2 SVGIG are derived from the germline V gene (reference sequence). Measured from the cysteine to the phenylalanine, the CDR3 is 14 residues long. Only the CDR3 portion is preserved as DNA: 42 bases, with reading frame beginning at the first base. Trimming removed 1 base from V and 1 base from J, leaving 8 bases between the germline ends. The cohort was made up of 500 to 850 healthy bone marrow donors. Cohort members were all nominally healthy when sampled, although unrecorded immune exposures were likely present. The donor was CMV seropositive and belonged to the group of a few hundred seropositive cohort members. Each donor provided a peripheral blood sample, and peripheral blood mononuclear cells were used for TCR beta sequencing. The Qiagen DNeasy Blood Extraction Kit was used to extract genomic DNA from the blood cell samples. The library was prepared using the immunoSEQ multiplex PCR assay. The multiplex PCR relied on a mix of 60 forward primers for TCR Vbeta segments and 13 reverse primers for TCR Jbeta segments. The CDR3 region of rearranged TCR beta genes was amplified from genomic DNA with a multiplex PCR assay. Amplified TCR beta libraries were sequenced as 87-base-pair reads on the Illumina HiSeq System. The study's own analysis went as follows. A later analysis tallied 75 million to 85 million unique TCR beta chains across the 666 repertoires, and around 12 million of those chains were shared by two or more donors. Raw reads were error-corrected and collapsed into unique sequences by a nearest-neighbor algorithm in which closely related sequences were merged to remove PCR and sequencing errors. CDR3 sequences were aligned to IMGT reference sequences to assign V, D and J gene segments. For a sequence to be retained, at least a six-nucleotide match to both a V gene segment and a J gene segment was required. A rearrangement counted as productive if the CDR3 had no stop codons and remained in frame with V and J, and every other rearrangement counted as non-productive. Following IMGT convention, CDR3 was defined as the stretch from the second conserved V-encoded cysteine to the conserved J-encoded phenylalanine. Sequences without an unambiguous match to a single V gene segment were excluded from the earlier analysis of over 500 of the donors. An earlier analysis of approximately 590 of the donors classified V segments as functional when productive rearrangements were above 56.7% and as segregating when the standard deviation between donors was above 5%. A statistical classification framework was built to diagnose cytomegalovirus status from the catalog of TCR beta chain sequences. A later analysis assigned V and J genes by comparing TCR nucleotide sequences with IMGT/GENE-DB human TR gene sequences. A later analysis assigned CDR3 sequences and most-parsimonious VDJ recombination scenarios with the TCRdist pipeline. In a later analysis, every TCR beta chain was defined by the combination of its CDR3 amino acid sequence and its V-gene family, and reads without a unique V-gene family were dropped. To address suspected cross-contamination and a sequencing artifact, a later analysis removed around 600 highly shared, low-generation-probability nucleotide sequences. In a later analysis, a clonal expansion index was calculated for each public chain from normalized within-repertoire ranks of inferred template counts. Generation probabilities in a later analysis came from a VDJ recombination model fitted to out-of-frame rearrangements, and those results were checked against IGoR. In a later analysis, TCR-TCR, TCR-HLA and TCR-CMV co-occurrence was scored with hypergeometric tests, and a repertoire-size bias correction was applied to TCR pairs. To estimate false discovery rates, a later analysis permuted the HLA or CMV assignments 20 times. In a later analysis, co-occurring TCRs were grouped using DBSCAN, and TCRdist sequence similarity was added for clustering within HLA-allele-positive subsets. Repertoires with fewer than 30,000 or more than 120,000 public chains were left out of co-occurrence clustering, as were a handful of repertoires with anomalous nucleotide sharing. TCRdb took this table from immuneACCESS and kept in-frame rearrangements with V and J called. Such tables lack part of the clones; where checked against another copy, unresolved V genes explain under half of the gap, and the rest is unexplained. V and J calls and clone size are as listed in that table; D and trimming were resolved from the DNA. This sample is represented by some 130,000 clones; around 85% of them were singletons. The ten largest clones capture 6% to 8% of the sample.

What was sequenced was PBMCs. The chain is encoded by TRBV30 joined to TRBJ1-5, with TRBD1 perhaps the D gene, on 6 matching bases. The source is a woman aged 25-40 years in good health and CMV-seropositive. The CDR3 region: CAWSGGTSNQPQHF. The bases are TGTGCCTGGAGTGGGGGGACAAGCAATCAGCCCCAGCATTTT.